These 2 T cell receptor beta chains originate from one sample sequenced in a study of T cells and Merkel cell carcinoma outcomes. Generated by immunoSEQ multiplex PCR, the TCRdb table keeps only in-frame clones and is missing some. Here the sample spans some 19,000 clones, approximately 80% being singletons. Material for sequencing was tumor tissue from Merkel cell carcinoma. Source of these receptors: a human donor with Merkel cell carcinoma.

This chain joins TRBV5-6 and TRBJ2-3, with a weak D call TRBD2 (5 bases). There are 16 residues in the CDR3. Germline lookup yields CDR1 SGHDT and CDR2 YYEEEE. V was trimmed by 0 bases and J by 7 bases, leaving 18 bases between them. The CDR3 DNA follows: TGTGCCAGCAGCTTGGGGTTTCTCCGGGATCGAAATACGCAGTATTTT. This encodes CASSLGFLRDRNTQYF.

The rearrangement links TRBV6-1 to TRBJ1-2, with D possibly being TRBD1 (6 bases). The V end lost 3 bases, the J end lost 4 bases, and 9 bases lay between the germline ends. The V gene's germline CDR1 is MNHNS and CDR2 SASEGT. The CDR3 contains 13 residues. CDR3 loop: CASSDGQSYGYTF. The CDR3 DNA sequence: TGTGCCAGCAGTGACGGACAGAGCTATGGCTACACCTTC.